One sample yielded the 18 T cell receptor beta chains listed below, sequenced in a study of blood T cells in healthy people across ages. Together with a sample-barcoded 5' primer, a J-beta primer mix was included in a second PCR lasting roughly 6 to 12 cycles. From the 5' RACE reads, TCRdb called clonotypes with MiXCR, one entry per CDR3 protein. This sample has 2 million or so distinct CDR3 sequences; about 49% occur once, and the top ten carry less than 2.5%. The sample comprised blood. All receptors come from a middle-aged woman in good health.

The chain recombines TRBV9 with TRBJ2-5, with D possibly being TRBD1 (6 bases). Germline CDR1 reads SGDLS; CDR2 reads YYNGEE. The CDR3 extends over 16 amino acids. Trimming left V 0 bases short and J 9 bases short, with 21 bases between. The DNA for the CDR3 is TGTGCCAGCAGCGTAGGTTTGGGACACTCCATTTGCCCCCAGTACTTC. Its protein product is CASSVGLGHSICPQYF.

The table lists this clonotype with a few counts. In DNA, the CDR3 is TGCGCCAGCAGCCAAGACCTAGCGGGGGGGCCGGGAAAGACCCAGTACTTC. It yields the protein CASSQDLAGGPGKTQYF. The rearrangement links TRBV4-3 to TRBJ2-5; 12 bases match TRBD2. Trimming removed 0 bases from V and 6 bases from J; junction bases left unmatched: 8. Germline-derived CDR1 and CDR2 are LGHNA and YSLEER. The CDR3 extends over 17 amino acids.

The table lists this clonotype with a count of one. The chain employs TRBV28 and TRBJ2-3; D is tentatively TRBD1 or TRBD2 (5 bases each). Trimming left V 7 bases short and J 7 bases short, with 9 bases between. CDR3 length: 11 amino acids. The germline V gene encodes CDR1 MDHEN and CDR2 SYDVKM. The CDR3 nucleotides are TGTGCCAGCACCGTGGGACATACGCAGTATTTT. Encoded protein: CASTVGHTQYF.

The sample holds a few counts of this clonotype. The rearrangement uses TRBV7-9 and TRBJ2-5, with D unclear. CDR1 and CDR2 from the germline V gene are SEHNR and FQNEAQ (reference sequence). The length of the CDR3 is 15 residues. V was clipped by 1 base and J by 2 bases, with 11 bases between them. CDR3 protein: CASSLGSSVQETQYF. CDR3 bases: TGTGCCAGCAGCTTAGGATCCAGCGTACAAGAGACCCAGTACTTC. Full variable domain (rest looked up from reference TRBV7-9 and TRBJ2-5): DTGVSQNPRHKITKRGQNVTFRCDPISEHNRLYWYRQTLGQGPEFLTYFQNEAQLEKSRLLSDRFSAERPKGSFSTLEIQRTEQGDSAMYLCASSLGSSVQETQYFGPGTRLLVL.

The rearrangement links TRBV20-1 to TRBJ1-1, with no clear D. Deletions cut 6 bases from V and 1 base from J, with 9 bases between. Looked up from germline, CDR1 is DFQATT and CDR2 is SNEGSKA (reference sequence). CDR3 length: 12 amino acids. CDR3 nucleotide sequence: TGCAGTGCATCCCGACAGAACACTGAAGCTTTCTTT. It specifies CSASRQNTEAFF.

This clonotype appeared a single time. The CDR3 coding sequence is TGTGCCAGCAGTCCCCCCGGGACACTCAATCAGCCCCAGCATTTT. Its protein is CASSPPGTLNQPQHF. The chain links TRBV6-2 or TRBV6-3 to TRBJ1-5; D possibly corresponds to TRBD1 (6 bases). The germline V gene has CDR1 MNHEY and CDR2 SVGEGT. Trimming cost V 5 bases and J 3 bases, with 14 bases left between them. This CDR3 has 15 residues.

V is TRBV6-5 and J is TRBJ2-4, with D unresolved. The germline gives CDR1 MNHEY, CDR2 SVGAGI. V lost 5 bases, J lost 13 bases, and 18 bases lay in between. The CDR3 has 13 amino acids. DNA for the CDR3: TGTGCCAGCAGTCGGACGGCTGCCTACGGGCAGTACTTC. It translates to CASSRTAAYGQYF.

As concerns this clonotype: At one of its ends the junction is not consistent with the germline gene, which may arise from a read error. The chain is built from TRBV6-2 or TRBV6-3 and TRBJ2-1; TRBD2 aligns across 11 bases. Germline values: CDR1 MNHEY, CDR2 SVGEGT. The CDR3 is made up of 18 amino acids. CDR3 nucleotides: TGCGCCAGCAGTTACTCGAACCTAGCGGGGGGCTCCTACAATGAGCAGTTCTTC. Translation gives CASSYSNLAGGSYNEQFF.

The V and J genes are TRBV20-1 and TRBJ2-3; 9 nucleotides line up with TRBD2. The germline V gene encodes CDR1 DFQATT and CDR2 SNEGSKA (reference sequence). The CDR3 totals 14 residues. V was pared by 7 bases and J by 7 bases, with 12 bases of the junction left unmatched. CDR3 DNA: TGCAGTGTTAAGCGGGGGGACACACAGCATACGCAGTATTTT. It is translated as CSVKRGDTQHTQYF.

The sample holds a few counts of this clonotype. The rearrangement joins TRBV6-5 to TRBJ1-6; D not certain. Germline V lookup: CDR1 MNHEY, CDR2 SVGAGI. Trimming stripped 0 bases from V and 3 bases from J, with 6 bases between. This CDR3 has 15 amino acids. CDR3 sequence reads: CASSYSQVYNSPLHF. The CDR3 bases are TGTGCCAGCAGTTACTCGCAGGTCTATAATTCACCCCTCCACTTT.

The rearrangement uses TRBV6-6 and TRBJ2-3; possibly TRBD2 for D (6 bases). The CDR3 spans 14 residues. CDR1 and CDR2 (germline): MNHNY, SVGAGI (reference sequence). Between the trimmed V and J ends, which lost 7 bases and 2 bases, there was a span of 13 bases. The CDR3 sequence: CASTHAGSTDTQYF. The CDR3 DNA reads TGTGCCAGCACCCACGCGGGGTCCACAGATACGCAGTATTTT.

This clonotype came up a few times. CDR3 loop: CSVVPGQGGSEQYF. The CDR3 DNA reads TGCAGCGTTGTGCCGGGGCAGGGAGGATCCGAGCAGTACTTC. The V and J genes are TRBV29-1 and TRBJ2-7, with D maybe TRBD2 (6 bases). The CDR3 length is 14 residues. Germline V gene lookup returns CDR1 SQVTM and CDR2 ANQGSEA. V lost 4 bases and J lost 6, with 19 bases in between.

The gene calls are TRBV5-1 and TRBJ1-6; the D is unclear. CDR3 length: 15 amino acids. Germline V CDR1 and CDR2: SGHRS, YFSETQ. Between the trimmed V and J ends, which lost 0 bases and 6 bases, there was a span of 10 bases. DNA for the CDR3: TGCGCCAGCAGCTTGGCCGGACGGATTAATTCACCCCTCCACTTT. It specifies CASSLAGRINSPLHF.

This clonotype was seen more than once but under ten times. The CDR3 bases are TGTGCCAGCAGCCCCAGACCGCTAGCGGGGGGATTAGCCTACAATGAGCAGTTCTTC. It yields the protein CASSPRPLAGGLAYNEQFF. The rearrangement links TRBV9 to TRBJ2-1; 11 bases fit TRBD2. The germline V gene has CDR1 SGDLS and CDR2 YYNGEE. CDR3 length: 19 amino acids. V was pared by 4 bases and J by 2 bases, with 14 bases of the junction left unmatched.

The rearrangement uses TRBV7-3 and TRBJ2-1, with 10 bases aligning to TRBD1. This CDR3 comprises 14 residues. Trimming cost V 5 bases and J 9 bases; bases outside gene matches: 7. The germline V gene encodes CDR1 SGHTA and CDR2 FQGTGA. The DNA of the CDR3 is TGTGCCAGCAGCCACGGACAGGGGGAAGGTGAGCAGTTCTTC. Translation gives CASSHGQGEGEQFF.

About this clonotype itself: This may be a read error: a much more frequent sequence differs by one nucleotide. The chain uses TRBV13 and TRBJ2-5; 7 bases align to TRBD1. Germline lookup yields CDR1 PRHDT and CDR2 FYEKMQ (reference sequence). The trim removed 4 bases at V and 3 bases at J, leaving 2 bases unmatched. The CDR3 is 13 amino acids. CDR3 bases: TGTGCCAGCAGCTGTGGGACAGAAGAGACCCAGTACTTC. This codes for CASSCGTEETQYF.

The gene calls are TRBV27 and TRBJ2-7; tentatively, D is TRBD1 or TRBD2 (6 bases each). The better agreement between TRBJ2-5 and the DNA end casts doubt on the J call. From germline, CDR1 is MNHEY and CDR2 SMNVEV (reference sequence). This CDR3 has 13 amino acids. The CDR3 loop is CASSGGRGKTQYF. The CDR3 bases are TGTGCCAGCAGCGGGGGCCGGGGAAAGACCCAGTACTTC.

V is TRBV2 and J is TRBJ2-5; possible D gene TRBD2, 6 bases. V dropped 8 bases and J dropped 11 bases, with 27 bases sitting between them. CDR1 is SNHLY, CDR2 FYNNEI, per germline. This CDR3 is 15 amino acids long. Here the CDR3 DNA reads TGTGCCAGCTCCTTAGGGAGGACTGATATTTTGGAGCAGTACTTC. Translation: CASSLGRTDILEQYF.